These T cell receptor beta chains were read from a single sample in a study of shared clonotypes between healthy human individuals. The protocol was immunoSEQ multiplex PCR, while the TCRdb copy is restricted to in-frame clones and leaves out a portion. The repertoire includes 800,000 to 1,200,000 clones, approximately 78% of them detected once, and around 0.47% sits in the top ten. Material for sequencing was memory CD4+ T cells from PBMCs. These receptors were collected from a man aged 18 to 29 in good health. Some clones in this sample may be carry-over from other donors' samples. CDR3s include the opening cysteine and the closing phenylalanine or tryptophan. Fields, in order: V gene, J gene, CDR3 protein.

TRBV6-6	TRBJ2-1	CASSFGAYNEQFF
TRBV10-1	TRBJ1-5	CASTQRQSGGNQPQHF
TRBV28	TRBJ2-7	CASRGFGAPSYEQYF
TRBV6-6	TRBJ2-1	CASSYIGQGGLFF
TRBV28	TRBJ1-1	CASSLRDRDAFF
TRBV7-8	TRBJ2-7	CASSFRYPGSAGGEQYF
TRBV7-8	TRBJ2-1	CASSLAGGPGYNEQFF
TRBV28	TRBJ1-3	CASSYLQGAGNTIYF
TRBV6-5	TRBJ2-7	CASSFRNEQYF
TRBV5-6	TRBJ1-2	CASSLPVPNYGYTF
TRBV14	TRBJ2-7	CASRRSGKGYEQYF
TRBV29-1	TRBJ2-5	CSGQERTSGYQETQYF
TRBV5-1	TRBJ1-2	CASSPGTGDRYGYTF
TRBV11-3	TRBJ2-1	CASSLGDYQYNEQFF
TRBV6-5	TRBJ2-3	CASSYLSGRSKDTQYF
TRBV28	TRBJ2-5	CGSLAGGGETQYF
TRBV5-1	TRBJ2-7	CASSLDYEQYF
TRBV2	TRBJ1-2	CASRGTGGNYGYTF
TRBV5-1	TRBJ1-2	CASSLGQGIFHGYTF
TRBV29-1	TRBJ1-1	CSVEGLRVGTEAFF
TRBV30	TRBJ2-5	CAWTWTNQETQYF